The T cell receptor (beta chain) described here comes from a study of blood T cells in healthy people across ages. A second PCR of roughly 7 to 11 cycles used a sample-barcoded 5' primer and a J-beta primer mix. TCRdb recomputed calls from the 5' RACE reads with MiXCR, one row per CDR3 protein. The sample consists of more than 750,000 distinct CDR3 sequences, under 35% of them appearing once. With each sample, at least 5 micrograms of total RNA were extracted. CDR1 and CDR2 from the germline V gene are MNHEY and SVGAGI. CDR3 length: 16 amino acids. The ends lost 5 bases at V and 4 bases at J; junction bases unmatched: 10. This clonotype was recorded a few times. This sample was also put to use in a study of T cells of mothers and their children. That report notes: Random nucleotides (2-4) and sample barcodes were added by the M1S primer used in the second PCR.

The chain combines TRBV6-5 with TRBJ1-5; 8 bases are a match to TRBD1. What was sequenced was blood. The TCR was taken from a middle-aged woman in good health. CDR3 sequence: CASSPQGALRNQPQHF. For the CDR3, the DNA is TGTGCCAGCAGTCCGCAGGGGGCTTTAAGGAATCAGCCCCAGCATTTT.